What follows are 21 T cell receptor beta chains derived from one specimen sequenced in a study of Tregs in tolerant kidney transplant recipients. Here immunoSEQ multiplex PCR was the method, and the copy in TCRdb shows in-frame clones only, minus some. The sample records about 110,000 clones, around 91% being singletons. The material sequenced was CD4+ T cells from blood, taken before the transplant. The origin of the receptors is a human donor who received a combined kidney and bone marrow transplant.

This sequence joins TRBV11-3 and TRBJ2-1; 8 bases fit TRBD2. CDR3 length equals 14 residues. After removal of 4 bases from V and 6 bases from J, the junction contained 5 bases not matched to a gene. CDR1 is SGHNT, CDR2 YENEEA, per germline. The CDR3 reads CASSSGRDFNEQFF. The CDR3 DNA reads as TGTGCCAGCAGCTCCGGGAGGGATTTCAATGAGCAGTTCTTC.

The CDR3 bases are TGTGCCAGTAGTACTCCCCGGCAGGGGCCCGGGGAGCTGTTTTTT. The encoded protein is CASSTPRQGPGELFF. This sequence joins TRBV19 and TRBJ2-2, with D possibly matching TRBD1 (6 bases). Deletions cut 4 bases from V and 6 bases from J, with 15 bases between. Per the germline V gene, CDR1 is LNHDA and CDR2 is SQIVND (reference sequence). The CDR3 sequence is 15 residues long.

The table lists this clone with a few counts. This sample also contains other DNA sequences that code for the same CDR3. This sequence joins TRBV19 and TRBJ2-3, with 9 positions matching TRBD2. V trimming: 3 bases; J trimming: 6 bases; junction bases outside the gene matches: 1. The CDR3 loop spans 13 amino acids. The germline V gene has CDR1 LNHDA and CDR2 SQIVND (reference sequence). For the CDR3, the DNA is TGTGCCAGTAGTATCGGACTAGCGGATACGCAGTATTTT. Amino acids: CASSIGLADTQYF.

CDR3 nucleotides: TGTGCCAGTAACGGGGGAAACACCATATATTTT. It translates to CASNGGNTIYF. This chain connects TRBV19 to TRBJ1-3; D is undetermined. CDR1 is LNHDA, CDR2 SQIVND, per germline (reference sequence). This CDR3 is built from 11 residues. V gave up 7 bases and J gave up 4 bases, with 5 bases separating them.

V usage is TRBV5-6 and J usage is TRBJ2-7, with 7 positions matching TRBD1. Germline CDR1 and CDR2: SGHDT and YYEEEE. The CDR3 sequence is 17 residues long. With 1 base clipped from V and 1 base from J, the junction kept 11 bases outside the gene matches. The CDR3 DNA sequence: TGTGCCAGCAGCTTGTGGTCAGGGGGTAGTGTTTCCTACGAGCAGTACTTC. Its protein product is CASSLWSGGSVSYEQYF.

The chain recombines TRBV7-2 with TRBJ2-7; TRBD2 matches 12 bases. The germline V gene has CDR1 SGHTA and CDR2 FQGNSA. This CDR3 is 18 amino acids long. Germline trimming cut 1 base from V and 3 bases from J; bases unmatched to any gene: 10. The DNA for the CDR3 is TGTGCCAGCAGCTTAGGTCCTAGCGGGAGGGACTGGAGCTACGAGCAGTACTTC. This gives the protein CASSLGPSGRDWSYEQYF.

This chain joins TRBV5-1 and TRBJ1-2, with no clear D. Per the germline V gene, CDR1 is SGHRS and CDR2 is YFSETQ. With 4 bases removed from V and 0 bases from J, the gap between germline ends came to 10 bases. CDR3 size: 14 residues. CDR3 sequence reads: CASSPGGANYGYTF. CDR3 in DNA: TGCGCCAGCAGCCCTGGAGGTGCTAACTATGGCTACACCTTC.

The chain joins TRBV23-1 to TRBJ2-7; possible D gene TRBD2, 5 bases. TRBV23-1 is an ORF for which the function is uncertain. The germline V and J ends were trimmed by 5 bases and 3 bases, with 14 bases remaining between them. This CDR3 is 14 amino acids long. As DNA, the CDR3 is TGCGCCAGCAGTAACCGGGAATATGACTACGAGCAGTACTTC. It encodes CASSNREYDYEQYF.

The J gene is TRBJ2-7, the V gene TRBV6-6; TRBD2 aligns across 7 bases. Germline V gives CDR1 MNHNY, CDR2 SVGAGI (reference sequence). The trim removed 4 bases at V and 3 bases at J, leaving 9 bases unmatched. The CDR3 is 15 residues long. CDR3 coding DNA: TGTGCCAGCAGTTCCCAACGACTAGCAGTCTACGAGCAGTACTTC. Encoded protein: CASSSQRLAVYEQYF.

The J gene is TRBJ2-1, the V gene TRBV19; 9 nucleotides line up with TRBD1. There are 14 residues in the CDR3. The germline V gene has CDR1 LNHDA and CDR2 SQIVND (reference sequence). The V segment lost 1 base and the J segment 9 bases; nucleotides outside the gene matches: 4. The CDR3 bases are TGTGCCAGTAGTATAGCGGGACAGGGCGGTGAGCAGTTCTTC. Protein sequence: CASSIAGQGGEQFF.

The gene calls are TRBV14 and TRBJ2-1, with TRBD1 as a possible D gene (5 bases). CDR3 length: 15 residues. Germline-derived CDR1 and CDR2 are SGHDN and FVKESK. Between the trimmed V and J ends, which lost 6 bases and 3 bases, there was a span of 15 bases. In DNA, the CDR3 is TGTGCCAGCAGTCCAGGGCCCCCAAGCTACAATGAGCAGTTCTTC. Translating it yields CASSPGPPSYNEQFF.

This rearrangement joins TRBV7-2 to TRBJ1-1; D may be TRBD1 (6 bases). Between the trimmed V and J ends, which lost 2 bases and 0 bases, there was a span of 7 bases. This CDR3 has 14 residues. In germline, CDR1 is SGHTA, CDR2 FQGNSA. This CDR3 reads CASSLTGMNTEAFF. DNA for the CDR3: TGTGCCAGCAGCTTAACAGGGATGAACACTGAAGCTTTCTTT. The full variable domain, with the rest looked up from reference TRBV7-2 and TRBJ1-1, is GAGVSQSPSNKVTEKGKDVELRCDPISGHTALYWYRQSLGQGLEFLIYFQGNSAPDKSGLPSDRFSAERTGGSVSTLTIQRTQQEDSAVYLCASSLTGMNTEAFFGQGTRLTVV.

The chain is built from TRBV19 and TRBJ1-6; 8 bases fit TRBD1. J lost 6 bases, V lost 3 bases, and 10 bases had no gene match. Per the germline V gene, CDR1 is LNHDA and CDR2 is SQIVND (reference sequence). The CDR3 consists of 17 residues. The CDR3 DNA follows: TGTGCCAGTAGTATTCGCAAGTGGACAGGGACTAATTCACCCCTCCACTTT. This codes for CASSIRKWTGTNSPLHF.

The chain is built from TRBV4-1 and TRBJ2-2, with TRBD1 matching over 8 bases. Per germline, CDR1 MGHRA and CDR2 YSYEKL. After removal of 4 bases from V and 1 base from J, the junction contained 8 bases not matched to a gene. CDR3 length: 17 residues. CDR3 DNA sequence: TGCGCCAGCAGCCCCCCCAGGGGACAGGTGAACACCGGGGAGCTGTTTTTT. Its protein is CASSPPRGQVNTGELFF.

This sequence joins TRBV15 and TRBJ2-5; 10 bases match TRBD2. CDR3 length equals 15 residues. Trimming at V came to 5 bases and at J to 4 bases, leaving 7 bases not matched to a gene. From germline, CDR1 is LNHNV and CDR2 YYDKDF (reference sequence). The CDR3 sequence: CATSRASGGGETQYF. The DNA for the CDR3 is TGTGCCACCAGCCGGGCTAGCGGGGGAGGAGAGACCCAGTACTTC.

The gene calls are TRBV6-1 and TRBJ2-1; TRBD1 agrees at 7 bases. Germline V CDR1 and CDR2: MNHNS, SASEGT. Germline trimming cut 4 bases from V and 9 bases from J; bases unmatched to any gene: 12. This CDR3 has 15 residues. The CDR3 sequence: CASSGRGLGRGEQFF. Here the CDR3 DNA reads TGTGCCAGCAGTGGTAGGGGGCTGGGCCGGGGTGAGCAGTTCTTC.

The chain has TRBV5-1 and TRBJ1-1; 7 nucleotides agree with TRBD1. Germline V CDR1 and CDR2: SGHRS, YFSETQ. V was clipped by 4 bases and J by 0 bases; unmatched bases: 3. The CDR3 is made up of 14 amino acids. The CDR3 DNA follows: TGCGCCAGCAGCCGGGACAGCATGAACACTGAAGCTTTCTTT. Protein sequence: CASSRDSMNTEAFF.

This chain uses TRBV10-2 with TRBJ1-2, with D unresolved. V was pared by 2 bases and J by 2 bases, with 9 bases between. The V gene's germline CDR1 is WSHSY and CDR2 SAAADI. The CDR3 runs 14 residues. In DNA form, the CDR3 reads TGCGCCAGCAGTGAGGTGGCAGTCAACTATGGCTACACCTTC. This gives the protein CASSEVAVNYGYTF.

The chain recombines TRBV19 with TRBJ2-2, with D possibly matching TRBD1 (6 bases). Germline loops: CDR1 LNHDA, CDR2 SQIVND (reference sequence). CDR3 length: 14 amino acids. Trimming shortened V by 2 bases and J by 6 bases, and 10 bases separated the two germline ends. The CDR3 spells CASSITHRAGELFF. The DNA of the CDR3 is TGTGCCAGTAGTATAACCCACAGGGCCGGGGAGCTGTTTTTT. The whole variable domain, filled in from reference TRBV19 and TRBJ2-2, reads DGGITQSPKYLFRKEGQNVTLSCEQNLNHDAMYWYRQDPGQGLRLIYYSQIVNDFQKGDIAEGYSVSREKKESFPLTVTSAQKNPTAFYLCASSITHRAGELFFGEGSRLTVL.

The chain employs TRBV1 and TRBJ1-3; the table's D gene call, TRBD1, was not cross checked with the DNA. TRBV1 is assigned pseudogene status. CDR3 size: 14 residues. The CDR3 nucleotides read TGCACCAGCAGCCAGACAGGGGATGGAAACACCATATATTTT. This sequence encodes CTSSQTGDGNTIYF.

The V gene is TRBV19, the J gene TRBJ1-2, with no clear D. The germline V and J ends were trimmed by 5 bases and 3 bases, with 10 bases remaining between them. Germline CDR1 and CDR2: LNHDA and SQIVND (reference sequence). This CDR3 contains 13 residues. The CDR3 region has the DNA TGTGCCAGTAGTGTTTCCCCAGACTATGGCTACACCTTC. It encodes CASSVSPDYGYTF.